These 18 T cell receptor beta chains originate from one sample sequenced in a study of control samples from healthy donors and cancer patients. Using immunoSEQ multiplex PCR, the repertoire was profiled, and TCRdb retains in-frame clones only, with some absent. This table holds 90,000 to 110,000 clones, roughly 90% found once. Sample: blood. These receptors originate from a woman between 45 and 65 years old in good health.

The rearrangement uses TRBV6-6 and TRBJ2-1; 10 bases align to TRBD1. The CDR3 totals 14 residues. Germline trimming cut 6 bases from V and 6 bases from J; bases unmatched to any gene: 5. The germline V gene encodes CDR1 MNHNY and CDR2 SVGAGI (reference sequence). CDR3 in amino acids: CASRWTGGGNEQFF. The CDR3 DNA reads TGTGCCAGCAGATGGACAGGGGGGGGCAATGAGCAGTTCTTC.

The chain joins TRBV7-9 to TRBJ2-7, with 7 positions matching TRBD2. The CDR3 contains 18 residues. Trimming took 6 bases from V and 0 from J; bases not matched to a gene: 17. Germline V gene sequence: CDR1 SEHNR, CDR2 FQNEAQ (reference sequence). CDR3 sequence: CASSRIAVSPGGSYEQYF. CDR3 nucleotides: TGTGCCAGCAGTCGAATTGCCGTCTCCCCGGGAGGCTCCTACGAGCAGTACTTC.

The chain joins TRBV14 to TRBJ1-2; D is ambiguous. This CDR3 contains 14 residues. Deletions cut 3 bases from V and 3 bases from J, with 11 bases between. Germline loops: CDR1 SGHDN, CDR2 FVKESK. CDR3 nucleotide sequence: TGTGCCAGCAGCCATATGTCCGACTACTATGGCTACACCTTC. It specifies CASSHMSDYYGYTF.

The chain employs TRBV5-8 and TRBJ2-1, with D perhaps assigned TRBD1 or TRBD2 (5 bases each). CDR1 SGHTS and CDR2 YDEGEE come from the germline V gene. This CDR3 region has 16 residues. With 5 bases removed from V and 6 bases from J, the gap between germline ends came to 21 bases. This chain's CDR3 is CASSLRGSSRGNEQFF. The DNA for the CDR3 is TGTGCCAGCAGTCTACGGGGAAGCAGTAGGGGCAATGAGCAGTTCTTC. Supplemented by reference TRBV5-8 and TRBJ2-1, the full variable domain reads EAGVTQSPTHLIKTRGQQATLRCSPISGHTSVYWYQQALGLGLQFLLWYDEGEERNRGNFPPRFSGRQFPNYSSELNVNALELEDSALYLCASSLRGSSRGNEQFFGPGTRLTVL.

CDR3 DNA: TGTGCCAGCAGGCTCCAGTGGAGCACTGAAGCTTTCTTT. It codes for CASRLQWSTEAFF. The rearrangement links TRBV7-3 to TRBJ1-1, with D unclear. This CDR3 comprises 13 residues. The germline CDR1 and CDR2 sequences are SGHTA and FQGTGA. V lost 6 bases to trimming and J lost 4 bases, with 12 bases between them.

V gene TRBV4-1 combines with J gene TRBJ1-1, with a possible D match to TRBD1 (5 bases). The V and J ends lost 6 bases and 0 bases respectively, with 14 bases between them. The CDR3 runs 15 residues. Germline loops: CDR1 MGHRA, CDR2 YSYEKL. The CDR3 nucleotides read TGCGCCAGCAGTCCGGGACCGACTATGAACACTGAAGCTTTCTTT. It is translated as CASSPGPTMNTEAFF.

The chain is built from TRBV6-5 and TRBJ1-6; no clear D gene. The CDR3 extends over 16 amino acids. CDR1 and CDR2 (germline): MNHEY, SVGAGI. Trimming stripped 2 bases from V and 10 bases from J, with 18 bases between. The CDR3 protein is CASSYHTPSPVSPLHF. In nucleotides, the CDR3 is TGTGCCAGCAGTTACCACACGCCCTCTCCGGTCTCACCCCTCCACTTT.

This clone was found a few times. This CDR3 is also generated by other DNA sequences in the sample. The V call is TRBV11-2, the J call TRBJ1-1, with D tentatively TRBD1 (5 bases). CDR3 length: 11 residues. The germline V gene encodes CDR1 SGHAT and CDR2 FQNNGV. The V end lost 5 bases, the J end lost 5 bases, and 6 bases lay between the germline ends. This CDR3 is CASSGGTEAFF. The DNA of the CDR3 is TGTGCCAGCAGCGGGGGGACTGAAGCTTTCTTT.

The chain employs TRBV14 and TRBJ1-1; D possibly corresponds to TRBD1 (5 bases). Per the germline V gene, CDR1 is SGHDN and CDR2 is FVKESK. V was clipped by 4 bases and J by 0 bases, with 15 bases between them. The CDR3 spans 16 residues. The DNA of the CDR3 is TGTGCCAGCAGCCCAACCTGGGGGGGAATGAACACTGAAGCTTTCTTT. As protein: CASSPTWGGMNTEAFF.

This chain uses TRBV9 with TRBJ2-5; 11 nucleotides line up with TRBD2. The CDR3 runs to 15 residues. Germline assignment: CDR1 SGDLS and CDR2 YYNGEE. V was clipped by 3 bases and J by 6 bases; unmatched bases: 7. CDR3 coding DNA: TGTGCCAGCAGCGCCACTAGCGGGAGTTGGAAGACCCAGTACTTC. Translating gives CASSATSGSWKTQYF.

V gene TRBV30 combines with J gene TRBJ1-3, with 9 bases fitting TRBD1. The V gene end was trimmed by 3 bases and the J gene end by 6 bases; junction bases not matched to a gene: 6. Germline CDR1 reads GTSNPN; CDR2 reads SVGIG (reference sequence). The CDR3 length is 14 residues. Here the CDR3 reads CAWSPGQGLNTIYF. CDR3 nucleotides: TGTGCCTGGAGCCCGGGACAGGGTTTAAACACCATATATTTT.

The J gene is TRBJ2-1, the V gene TRBV9, with 7 positions matching TRBD2. Germline V CDR1 and CDR2: SGDLS, YYNGEE. The J segment lost 6 bases and the V segment lost 0 bases, leaving 12 bases of the junction unmatched. The CDR3 runs to 17 residues. The CDR3 DNA follows: TGTGCCAGCAGCGTAGACGGACGGACCTGGGGGGGCAATGAGCAGTTCTTC. As protein: CASSVDGRTWGGNEQFF.

This sequence joins TRBV6-5 and TRBJ1-2; no definite D call. With 8 bases removed from V and 3 bases from J, the gap between germline ends came to 4 bases. The CDR3 totals 10 residues. Germline assignment: CDR1 MNHEY and CDR2 SVGAGI. CDR3 in DNA: TGTGCCAGCTGGGACTATGGCTACACCTTC. It is translated as CASWDYGYTF.

This chain uses TRBV6-5 with TRBJ1-4; TRBD1 matches at 7 bases. V dropped 2 bases and J dropped 5; count of bases not matched to a gene: 5. The germline gives CDR1 MNHEY, CDR2 SVGAGI. The CDR3 is 15 amino acids. The CDR3 DNA reads TGTGCCAGCAGTTACCTGGGACAGACGAATGAAAAACTGTTTTTT. This codes for CASSYLGQTNEKLFF.

The chain carries TRBV23-1 and TRBJ1-4; the D gene is possibly TRBD1 (6 bases). TRBV23-1 qualifies as an ORF whose function is uncertain. The CDR3 length is 20 residues. The germline V and J ends were trimmed by 4 bases and 0 bases, with 24 bases remaining between them. The CDR3 loop reads CASSRLGTGLILATNEKLFF. CDR3 nucleotide sequence: TGCGCCAGCAGTCGGTTGGGAACAGGGTTAATACTCGCAACTAATGAAAAACTGTTTTTT.

The chain links TRBV6-5 to TRBJ2-6, with a possible D match to TRBD2 (6 bases). The CDR3 contains 16 residues. Trimming pared 1 base from V and 9 bases from J, leaving 16 bases between. Germline CDR1 MNHEY, CDR2 SVGAGI. The CDR3 region is CASSYFLLGGGNVLTF. CDR3 nucleotides: TGTGCCAGCAGTTACTTTTTGCTCGGGGGTGGCAACGTCCTGACTTTC.

The chain joins TRBV5-1 to TRBJ1-2; a weak D match, TRBD1 (5 bases). The V end was cut by 0 bases, the J end by 8 bases, with 14 bases between. CDR1 is SGHRS and CDR2 is YFSETQ in the germline V gene. This CDR3 region has 14 residues. CDR3 residues: CASSLARGTRGYTF. As DNA, the CDR3 is TGCGCCAGCAGCTTGGCGCGGGGGACGCGGGGCTACACCTTC.

V gene TRBV6-6 combines with J gene TRBJ1-2; no clear D gene. The CDR3 covers 14 residues. V shed 2 bases and J shed 8 bases, with 15 bases lying between them. Germline CDR1 and CDR2: MNHNY and SVGAGI (reference sequence). The CDR3 here is CASSYNAGRGGYTF. The DNA of the CDR3 is TGTGCCAGCAGTTACAATGCGGGAAGAGGGGGCTACACCTTC.